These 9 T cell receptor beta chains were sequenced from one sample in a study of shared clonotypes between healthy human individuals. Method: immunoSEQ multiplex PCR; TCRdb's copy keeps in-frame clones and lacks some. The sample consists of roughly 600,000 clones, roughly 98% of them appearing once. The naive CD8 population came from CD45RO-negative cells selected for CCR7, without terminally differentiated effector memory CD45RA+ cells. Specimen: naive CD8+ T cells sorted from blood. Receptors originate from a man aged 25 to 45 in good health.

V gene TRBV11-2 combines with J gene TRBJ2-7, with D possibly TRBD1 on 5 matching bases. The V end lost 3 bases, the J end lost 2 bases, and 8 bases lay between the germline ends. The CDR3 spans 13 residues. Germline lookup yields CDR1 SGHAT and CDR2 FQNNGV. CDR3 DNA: TGTGCCAGCAGCTTTCCAGGGCCCTACGAGCAGTACTTC. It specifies CASSFPGPYEQYF. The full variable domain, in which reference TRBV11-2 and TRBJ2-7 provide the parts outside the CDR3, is EAGVAQSPRYKIIEKRQSVAFWCNPISGHATLYWYQQILGQGPKLLIQFQNNGVVDDSQLPKDRFSAERLKGVDSTLKIQPAKLEDSAVYLCASSFPGPYEQYFGPGTRLTVT.

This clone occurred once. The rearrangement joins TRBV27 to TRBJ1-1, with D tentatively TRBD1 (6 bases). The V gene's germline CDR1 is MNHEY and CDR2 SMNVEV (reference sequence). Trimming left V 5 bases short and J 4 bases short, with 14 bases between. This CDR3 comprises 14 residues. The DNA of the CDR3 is TGTGCCAGCAGTGGCGTGGGACAACGCACTGAAGCTTTCTTT. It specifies CASSGVGQRTEAFF.

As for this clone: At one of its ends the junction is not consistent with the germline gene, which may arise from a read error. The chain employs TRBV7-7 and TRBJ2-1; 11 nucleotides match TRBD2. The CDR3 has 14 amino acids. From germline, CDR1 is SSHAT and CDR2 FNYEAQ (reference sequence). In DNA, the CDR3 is TGTGCTAGCAGCTCTAGCGGGAGGAGGGATGAGCAGTTCTTC. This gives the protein CASSSSGRRDEQFF. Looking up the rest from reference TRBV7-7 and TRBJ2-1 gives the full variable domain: GAGVSQSPRYKVTKRGQDVTLRCDPISSHATLYWYQQALGQGPEFLTYFNYEAQPDKSGLPSDRFSAERPEGSISTLTIQRTEQRDSAMYRCASSSSGRRDEQFFGPGTRLTVL.

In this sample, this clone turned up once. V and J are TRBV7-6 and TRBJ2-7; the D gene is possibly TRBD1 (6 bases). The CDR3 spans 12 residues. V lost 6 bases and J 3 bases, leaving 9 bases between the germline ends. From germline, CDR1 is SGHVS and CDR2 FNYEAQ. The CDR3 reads CASSIGGYEQYF. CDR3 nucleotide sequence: TGTGCCAGCAGTATAGGGGGCTACGAGCAGTACTTC.

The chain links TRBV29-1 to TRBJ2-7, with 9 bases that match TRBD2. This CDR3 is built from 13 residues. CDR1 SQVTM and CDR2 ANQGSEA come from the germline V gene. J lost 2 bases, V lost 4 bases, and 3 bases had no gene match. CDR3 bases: TGCAGCGTTGTGACTAGCGGTACCTACGAGCAGTACTTC. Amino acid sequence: CSVVTSGTYEQYF.

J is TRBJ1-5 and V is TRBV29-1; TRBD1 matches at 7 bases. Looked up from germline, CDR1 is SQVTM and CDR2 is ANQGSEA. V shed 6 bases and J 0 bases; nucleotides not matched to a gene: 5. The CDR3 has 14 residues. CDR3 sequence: CSVLGQDSNQPQHF. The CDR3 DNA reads TGCAGCGTCCTCGGACAGGATAGCAATCAGCCCCAGCATTTT.

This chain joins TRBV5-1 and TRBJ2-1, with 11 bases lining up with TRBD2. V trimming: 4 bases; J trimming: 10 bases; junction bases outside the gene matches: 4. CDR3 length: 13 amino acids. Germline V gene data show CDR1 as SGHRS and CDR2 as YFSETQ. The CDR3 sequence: CASSGGLADEQFF. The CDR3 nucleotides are TGCGCCAGCAGCGGGGGACTAGCGGACGAGCAGTTCTTC.

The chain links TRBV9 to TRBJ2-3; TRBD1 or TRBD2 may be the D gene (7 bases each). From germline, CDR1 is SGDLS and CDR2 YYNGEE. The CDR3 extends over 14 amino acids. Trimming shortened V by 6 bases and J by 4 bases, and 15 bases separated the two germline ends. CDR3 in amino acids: CASNAGGVADTQYF. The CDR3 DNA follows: TGTGCCAGCAACGCAGGGGGGGTGGCAGATACGCAGTATTTT. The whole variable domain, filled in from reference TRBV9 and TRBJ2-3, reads DSGVTQTPKHLITATGQRVTLRCSPRSGDLSVYWYQQSLDQGLQFLIQYYNGEERAKGNILERFSAQQFPDLHSELNLSSLELGDSALYFCASNAGGVADTQYFGPGTRLTVL.

The CDR3, as DNA: TGTGCCAGCAGTTTGCTTGGGCGGGAGGGCTACGAGCAGTACTTC. Translation gives CASSLLGREGYEQYF. The genes are TRBV27 and TRBJ2-7; 9 bases align to TRBD2. After removal of 3 bases from V and 3 bases from J, the junction contained 6 bases not matched to a gene. CDR1 is MNHEY, CDR2 SMNVEV, per germline (reference sequence). The CDR3 is made up of 15 amino acids.